The T cell receptor (beta chain) described here comes from a study of T-cell memory formation after mild COVID-19. Using constant-segment primers, 5'RACE produced TCR alpha and TCR beta cDNA libraries carrying sample barcodes and UMIs. TCRdb ran MiXCR on the 5' RACE reads and lists one entry per CDR3 protein. The repertoire holds 95,000 to 120,000 distinct CDR3 sequences, with about 24% as singletons. The study's findings and limits: Clones that contracted from day 15 to 85 had balanced CD4/CD8; later expanders were CD4+ biased. Mainly in CM and EM were contracting CD4+ clones; CD8+ were in EMRA. The study detected some responding clones in pre-infection memory, suggesting cross-reactive memory joined.

A remark on this clonotype: The antigen is unknown.

Germline V gene lookup returns CDR1 SEHNR and CDR2 FQNEAQ (reference sequence). CDR3 length: 16 amino acids. V was pared by 4 bases and J by 1 base, with 15 bases between. The chain employs TRBV7-9 and TRBJ2-3; TRBD2 might be the D (6 bases). Specimen: PBMCs or a T cell subset sorted from them (not recorded which). The sequence was obtained from a man aged 18 to 29 who had mild COVID-19 (a few samples of this study predate the infection). Cell type and time point are not known. The CDR3 loop reads CASSSQPGLGTDTQYF. CDR3 DNA: TGTGCCAGCAGCTCGCAACCGGGACTCGGCACAGATACGCAGTATTTT.